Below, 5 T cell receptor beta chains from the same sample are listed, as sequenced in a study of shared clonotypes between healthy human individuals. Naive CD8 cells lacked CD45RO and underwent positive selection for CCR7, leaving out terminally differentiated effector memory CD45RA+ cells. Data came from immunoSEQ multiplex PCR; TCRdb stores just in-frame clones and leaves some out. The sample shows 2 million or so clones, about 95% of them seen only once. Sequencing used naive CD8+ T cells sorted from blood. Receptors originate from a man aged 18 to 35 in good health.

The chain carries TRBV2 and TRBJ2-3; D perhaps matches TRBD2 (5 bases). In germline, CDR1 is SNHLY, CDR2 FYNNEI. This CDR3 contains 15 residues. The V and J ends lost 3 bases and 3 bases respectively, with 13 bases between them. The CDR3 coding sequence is TGTGCCAGCAGTGACGGGGTCATGTGGACAGATACGCAGTATTTT. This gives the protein CASSDGVMWTDTQYF.

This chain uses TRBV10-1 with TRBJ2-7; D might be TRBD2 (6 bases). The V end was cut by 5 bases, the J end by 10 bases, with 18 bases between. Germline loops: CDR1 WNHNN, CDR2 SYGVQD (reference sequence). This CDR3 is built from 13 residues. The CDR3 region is CASSPGGAAFQYF. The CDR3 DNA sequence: TGCGCCAGCAGTCCAGGCGGGGCAGCTTTCCAGTACTTC.

This chain's CDR3 is CAISEYGGTYNEQFF. CDR3 sequence (DNA): TGTGCCATCAGTGAGTATGGTGGAACCTACAATGAGCAGTTCTTC. The rearrangement uses TRBV10-3 and TRBJ2-1; D gene uncertain. V was cut by 1 base and J by 2 bases, with 9 bases left in between. Germline loops: CDR1 ENHRY, CDR2 SYGVKD. The CDR3 loop spans 15 amino acids.

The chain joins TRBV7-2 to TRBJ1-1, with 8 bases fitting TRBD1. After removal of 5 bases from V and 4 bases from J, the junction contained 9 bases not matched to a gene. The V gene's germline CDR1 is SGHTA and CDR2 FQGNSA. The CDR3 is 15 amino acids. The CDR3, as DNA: TGTGCCAGCAGCGGGTGGCGGGACAGGCCCACTGAAGCTTTCTTT. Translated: CASSGWRDRPTEAFF.

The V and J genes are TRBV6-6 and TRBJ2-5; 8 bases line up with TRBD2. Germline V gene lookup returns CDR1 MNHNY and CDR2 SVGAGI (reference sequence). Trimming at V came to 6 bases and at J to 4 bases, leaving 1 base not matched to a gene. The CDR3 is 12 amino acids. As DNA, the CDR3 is TGTGCCAGCAGCACTAGCGGAGAGACCCAGTACTTC. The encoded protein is CASSTSGETQYF.